What follows is one T cell receptor beta chain and its context. The clone's antigen remains unknown. The sample holds no much larger clone one base away, and base qualities are not on file. These data belong to a study of blood T cell repertoires in COVID-19 (dated by TCRdb to the early 2020s). Regarding the study in general: Samples covering the acute and convalescent phases of COVID-19 were provided by collaborators in the United States, Italy and Spain. The prospective study material was composed of cDNA or gDNA derived from T cells, B-cell-depleted T cells, or PBMCs. Deeply sampled blood TCRbeta repertoires from subjects exposed to, actively infected with, or recovered from COVID-19 were included in the dataset. The repertoires were made available in a free public database intended to serve as a resource for research on the immune response to SARS-CoV-2. Samples were obtained from the ongoing ImmuneRACE study (first 160 participants) and from over 1,000 subjects provided by 6 global collaborators. The sample metadata nearly always contained a de-identified subject ID, COVID-19 status, age in years and sex. Where available, HLA class I and class II types were obtained from metadata supplied by the sample provider rather than from assay-based typing. The research as a whole found: The amount of clinical and demographic metadata varied by source and participant and was provided uncurated.

The CDR3 has 14 amino acids, counting the end cysteine and phenylalanine. Only the CDR3 DNA stays, 42 bases, in frame from base 1. The junction carries 9 bases between V and J, which are trimmed by 3 bases and 1 base respectively. The germline V gene sets CDR1 to MDHEN and CDR2 to SYDVKM. TCRbeta CDR3 regions were amplified from genomic DNA by means of the immunoSEQ Assay, a bias-controlled multiplex PCR. On the study's bioinformatics: The number of nucleated cells in each sample was estimated by amplification of reference gene primers within the assay. To quantify the absolute abundance of each unique TCRbeta CDR3 rearrangement, sequence reads were collapsed and filtered. For each sample, productive Simpson clonality was calculated as the square root of Simpson's diversity index over productive rearrangements. Sourced from immuneACCESS, this table was stored by TCRdb with only in-frame sequences that have V and J called. A share of the clones is absent; for the studies checked, an unresolved V gene accounts for under half, and the remainder has no known explanation. V and J calls and clone size follow that table, whereas D and trimming were derived from the DNA. The sample table holds under 250,000 clones, of which about 83% were seen once. 4% of the sample is in the top ten clones.

Whole blood was collected in K2EDTA tubes by collaborating institutions according to the institutions' own protocols. For TCRbeta analysis, collaborator samples were shipped as frozen whole blood, as isolated PBMCs, or as DNA extracted from either sample type. The specimen sequenced was peripheral blood. The receptor comes from a man in his forties or fifties with acute or convalescent COVID-19. The chain is encoded by TRBV28 joined to TRBJ1-2, and TRBD1 may be the D gene, going by 6 matching bases. The DNA sequence follows: TGTGCCAGCAGTTTCCGCAGGGGTAACTATGGCTACACCTTC. Its protein product is CASSFRRGNYGYTF.